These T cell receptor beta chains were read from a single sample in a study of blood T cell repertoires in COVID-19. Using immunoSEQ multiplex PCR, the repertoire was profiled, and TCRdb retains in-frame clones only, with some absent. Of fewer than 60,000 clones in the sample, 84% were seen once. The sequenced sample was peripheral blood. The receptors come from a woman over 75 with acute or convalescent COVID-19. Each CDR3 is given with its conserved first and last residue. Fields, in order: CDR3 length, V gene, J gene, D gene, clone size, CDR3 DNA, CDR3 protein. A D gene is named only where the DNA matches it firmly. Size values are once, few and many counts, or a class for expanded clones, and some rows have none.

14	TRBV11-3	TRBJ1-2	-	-	TGTGCCAGCAGCTTAACAGGGACTAACTATGGCTACACCTTC	CASSLTGTNYGYTF
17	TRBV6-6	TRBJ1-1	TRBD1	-	TGTGCCAGCAGTCACAACCGGGGACAGGGATGGGGCACTGAAGCTTTCTTT	CASSHNRGQGWGTEAFF
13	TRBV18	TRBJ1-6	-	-	TGTGCCAGCCGACAGGAAGATAATTCACCCCTCCACTTT	CASRQEDNSPLHF
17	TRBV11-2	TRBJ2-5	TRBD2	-	TGTGCCAGCAGCTCATACCCGCGGACTAGCGGTGGGGAGACCCAGTACTTC	CASSSYPRTSGGETQYF
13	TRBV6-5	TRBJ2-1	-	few	TGTGCCAGCAGTAGAGACAGAAACAATGAGCAGTTCTTC	CASSRDRNNEQFF
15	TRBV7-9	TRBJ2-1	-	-	TGTGCCAGCAGCTTAGTGAGCGCAGGGATGGTTGAGCAGTTCTTC	CASSLVSAGMVEQFF
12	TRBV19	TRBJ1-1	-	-	TGTGCCAGCGGACACCTGAACACTGAAGCTTTCTTT	CASGHLNTEAFF
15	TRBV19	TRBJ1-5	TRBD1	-	TGTGCCAGTAGTCCCGACAGGGGTCAGAATCAGCCCCAGCATTTT	CASSPDRGQNQPQHF
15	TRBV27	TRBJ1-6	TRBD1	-	TGTGCCAGCAGTTTGGGGGGACAGGGCGGATCACCCCTCCACTTT	CASSLGGQGGSPLHF
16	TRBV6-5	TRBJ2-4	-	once	TGTGCCAGCAGTTACTCAACGGCGGGGGCCAAAAACATTCAGTACTTC	CASSYSTAGAKNIQYF
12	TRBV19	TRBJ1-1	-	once	TGTGCCAGTAGTATAGTGGCGGGTGAAGCTTTCTTT	CASSIVAGEAFF
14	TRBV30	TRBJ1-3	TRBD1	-	TGTGCCTGGAGAGGGGGACAGAGTGGAAACACCATATATTTT	CAWRGGQSGNTIYF
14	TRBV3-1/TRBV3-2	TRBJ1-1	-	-	TGTGCCAGCAGCCAAGGATCCGGGGACATTGAAGCTTTCTTT	CASSQGSGDIEAFF
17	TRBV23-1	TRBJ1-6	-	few	TGCGCCAGCAGTGAGGAGCCCAATCCTTCGGATAATTCACCCCTCCACTTT	CASSEEPNPSDNSPLHF